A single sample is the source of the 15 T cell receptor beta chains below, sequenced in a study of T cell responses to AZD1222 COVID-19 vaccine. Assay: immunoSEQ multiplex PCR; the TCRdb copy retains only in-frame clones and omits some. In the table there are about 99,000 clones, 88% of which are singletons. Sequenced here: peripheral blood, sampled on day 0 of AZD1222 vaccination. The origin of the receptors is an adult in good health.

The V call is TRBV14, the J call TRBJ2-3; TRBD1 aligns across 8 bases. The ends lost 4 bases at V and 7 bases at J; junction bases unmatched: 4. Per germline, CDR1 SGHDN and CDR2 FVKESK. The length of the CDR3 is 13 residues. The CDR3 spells CASSLSGGYTQYF. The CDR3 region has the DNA TGTGCCAGCAGCCTTTCAGGGGGCTATACGCAGTATTTT.

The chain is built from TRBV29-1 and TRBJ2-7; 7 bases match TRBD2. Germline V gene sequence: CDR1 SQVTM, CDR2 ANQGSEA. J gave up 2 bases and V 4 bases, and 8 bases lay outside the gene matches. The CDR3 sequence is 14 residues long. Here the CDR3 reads CSVGLGGSTYEQYF. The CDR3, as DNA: TGCAGCGTTGGTCTCGGCGGGAGCACCTACGAGCAGTACTTC.

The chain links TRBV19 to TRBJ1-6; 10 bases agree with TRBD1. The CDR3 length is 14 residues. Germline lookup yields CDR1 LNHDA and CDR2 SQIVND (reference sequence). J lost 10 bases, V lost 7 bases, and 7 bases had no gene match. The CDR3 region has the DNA TGTGCCAGTACCGGGACAGGGGTTACCTCACCCCTCCACTTT. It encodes CASTGTGVTSPLHF.

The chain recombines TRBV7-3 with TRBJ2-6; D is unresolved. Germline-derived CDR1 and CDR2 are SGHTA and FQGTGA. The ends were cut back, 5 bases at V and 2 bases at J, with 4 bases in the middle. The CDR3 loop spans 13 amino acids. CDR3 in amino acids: CASSPPGANVLTF. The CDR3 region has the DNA TGTGCCAGCAGCCCACCTGGGGCCAACGTCCTGACTTTC.

This chain's CDR3 is CASSLDQAGGVTGELFF. The CDR3 DNA reads TGCGCCAGCAGCTTGGATCAGGCGGGAGGGGTCACCGGGGAGCTGTTTTTT. The genes are TRBV5-1 and TRBJ2-2, with TRBD2 matching over 9 bases. The CDR3 is made up of 17 amino acids. Germline CDR1 reads SGHRS; CDR2 reads YFSETQ. Trimming at V came to 0 bases and at J to 4 bases, leaving 7 bases not matched to a gene.

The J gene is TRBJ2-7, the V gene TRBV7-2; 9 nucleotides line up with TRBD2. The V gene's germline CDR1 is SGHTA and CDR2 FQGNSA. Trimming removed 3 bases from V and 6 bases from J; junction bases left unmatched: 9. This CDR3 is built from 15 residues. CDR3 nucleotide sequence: TGTGCCAGCAGCTTCCAGCGGGAGGTCACTTTCGAGCAGTACTTC. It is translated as CASSFQREVTFEQYF.

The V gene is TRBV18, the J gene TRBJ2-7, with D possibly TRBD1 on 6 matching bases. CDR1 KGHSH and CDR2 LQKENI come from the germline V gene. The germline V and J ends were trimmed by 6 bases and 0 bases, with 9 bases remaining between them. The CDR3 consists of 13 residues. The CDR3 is CASSLGGSYEQYF. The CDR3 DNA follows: TGTGCCAGCTCCTTAGGGGGCTCCTACGAGCAGTACTTC.

The CDR3 spells CASSVSLGQGVNNEQFF. The CDR3 bases are TGTGCCAGTAGTGTCTCTCTCGGACAGGGTGTTAACAATGAGCAGTTCTTC. The V gene is TRBV19, the J gene TRBJ2-1; 8 bases agree with TRBD1. CDR3 size: 17 residues. With 5 bases clipped from V and 5 bases from J, the junction kept 14 bases outside the gene matches. CDR1 LNHDA and CDR2 SQIVND come from the germline V gene (reference sequence).

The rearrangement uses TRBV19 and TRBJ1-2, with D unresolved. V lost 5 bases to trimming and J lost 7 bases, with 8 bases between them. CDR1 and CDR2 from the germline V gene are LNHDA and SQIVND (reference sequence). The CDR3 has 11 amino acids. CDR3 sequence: CASSEGGGYTF. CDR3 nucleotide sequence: TGTGCCAGTAGTGAAGGCGGTGGCTACACCTTC.

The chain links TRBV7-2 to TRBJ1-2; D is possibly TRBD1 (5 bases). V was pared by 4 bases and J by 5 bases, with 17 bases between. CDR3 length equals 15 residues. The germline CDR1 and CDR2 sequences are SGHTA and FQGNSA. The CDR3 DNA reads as TGTGCCAGCAGCTCACAGCGGGGCGAGGGGTATGGCTACACCTTC. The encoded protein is CASSSQRGEGYGYTF.

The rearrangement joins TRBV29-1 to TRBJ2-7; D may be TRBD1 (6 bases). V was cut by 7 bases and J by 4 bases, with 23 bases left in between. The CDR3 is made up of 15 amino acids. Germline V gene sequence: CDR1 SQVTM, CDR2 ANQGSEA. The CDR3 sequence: CSAMAPGQPSYEQYF. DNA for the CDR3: TGCAGCGCTATGGCTCCGGGACAACCTTCGTACGAGCAGTACTTC.

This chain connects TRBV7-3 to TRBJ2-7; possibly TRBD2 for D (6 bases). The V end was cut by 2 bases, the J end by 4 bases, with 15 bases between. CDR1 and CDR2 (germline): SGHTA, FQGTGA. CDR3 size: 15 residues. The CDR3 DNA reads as TGTGCCAGCAGCTTACGGGCCGGGGGAAGGTACGAGCAGTACTTC. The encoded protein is CASSLRAGGRYEQYF.

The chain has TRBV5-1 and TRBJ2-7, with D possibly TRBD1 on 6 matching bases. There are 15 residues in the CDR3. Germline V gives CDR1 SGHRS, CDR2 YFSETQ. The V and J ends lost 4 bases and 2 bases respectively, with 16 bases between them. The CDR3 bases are TGCGCCAGCAGCCCGGCCAGGGGATGGACCTACGAGCAGTACTTC. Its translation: CASSPARGWTYEQYF.

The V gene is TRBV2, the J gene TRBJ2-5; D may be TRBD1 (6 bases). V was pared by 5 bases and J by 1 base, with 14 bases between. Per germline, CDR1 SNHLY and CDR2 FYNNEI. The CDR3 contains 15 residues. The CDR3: CASSREGTIQETQYF. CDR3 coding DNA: TGTGCCAGCAGTCGAGAGGGGACAATCCAAGAGACCCAGTACTTC.

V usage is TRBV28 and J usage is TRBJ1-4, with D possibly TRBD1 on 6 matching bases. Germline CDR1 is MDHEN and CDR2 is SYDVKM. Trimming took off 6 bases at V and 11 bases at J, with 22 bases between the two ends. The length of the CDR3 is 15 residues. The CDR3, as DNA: TGTGCCAGCAGGCATGGGAGGGGGGGCGCGGGTAAACTGTTTTTT. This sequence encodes CASRHGRGGAGKLFF.